The rows below give T cell receptor beta chains drawn from one sample of a study of radiation and T cells in renal cell carcinoma. Data came from immunoSEQ multiplex PCR; TCRdb stores just in-frame clones and leaves some out. Of under 5,500 clones listed, around 50% are singletons. The sequences come from tumor tissue, collected from a patient whose treatment included radiotherapy and nephrectomy. The source of these receptors is a man between 60 and 70 years old with renal cell carcinoma. CDR3s include the opening cysteine and the closing phenylalanine or tryptophan. The D gene is left open where the match is weak. Clone sizes are given selectively: once, few, many, or a class where the clone is expanded.

-	-	TRBV13	TRBJ1-4	TGTGCCACCCGGAAGGGGGGCGAAAAACTGTTTTTT	CATRKGGEKLFF
-	-	TRBV9	TRBJ2-1	TGTGCCAGCAGCCCCCTTGGAAACAATGAGCAGTTCTTC	CASSPLGNNEQFF
-	TRBD2	TRBV4-2	TRBJ2-7	TGTGCCAGCAGCCACAGTAGCGGGAGAACCTACGAGCAGTACTTC	CASSHSSGRTYEQYF
-	TRBD1	TRBV13	TRBJ2-7	TGTGCCAGCAGCCCAGGACAGGGGGACGACGAGCAGTACTTC	CASSPGQGDDEQYF
-	-	TRBV30	TRBJ2-3	TGTGCCTGGATGGTGCCCCCCGATACGCAGTATTTT	CAWMVPPDTQYF
-	-	TRBV30	TRBJ1-1	TGTGCCTGGAGCCAGGGGTGGGCTGAAGCTTTCTTT	CAWSQGWAEAFF
-	-	TRBV2	TRBJ1-2	TGTGCCAGCAGCCAGAGGAGGGACTATGGCTACACCTTC	CASSQRRDYGYTF
-	-	TRBV11-2	TRBJ2-2	TGTGCCAGCAGCCAGGACAGAGTAACGAACACCGGGGAGCTGTTTTTT	CASSQDRVTNTGELFF
-	TRBD2	TRBV6-6	TRBJ2-2	TGTGCCAGCTTGGGACTAGCGGGAGTAAACACCGGGGAGCTGTTTTTT	CASLGLAGVNTGELFF
medium-sized	-	TRBV7-6	TRBJ2-7	TGTGCCAGCAGCTTACTCCCGCTAGCTGGCGGCTACGAGCAGTACTTC	CASSLLPLAGGYEQYF
once	TRBD1	TRBV30	TRBJ2-6	TGTGCCTGTCCCCGGACAGGGAGCTCTGGGGCCAACGTCCTGACTTTC	CACPRTGSSGANVLTF
few	-	TRBV7-8	TRBJ2-6	TGTGCCAGCAGCTTGTATCAGGGTGGGATCTCTGGGGCCAACGTCCTGACTTTC	CASSLYQGGISGANVLTF
-	-	TRBV7-8	TRBJ2-7	TGTGCCACCAGCAGCCCGGGCTCCTACGAGCAGTACTTC	CATSSPGSYEQYF
-	-	TRBV10-1	TRBJ2-7	TGCGCCAGCAGACTAGACTCAATCCTAGACGAGCAGTACTTC	CASRLDSILDEQYF
few	TRBD2	TRBV5-5	TRBJ2-7	TGTGCCAGCAGCCAAGGTGTAGCGGGAGAGAACGAGCAGTACTTC	CASSQGVAGENEQYF
-	-	TRBV29-1	TRBJ1-1	TGCAGCGTCGTCCATAACACTGAAGCTTTCTTT	CSVVHNTEAFF
-	TRBD1	TRBV5-4	TRBJ2-7	TGTGCCAGCAGCGAAAAAAGGACAGGGGGCGCCGAGCAGTACTTC	CASSEKRTGGAEQYF
-	-	TRBV9	TRBJ1-6	TGTGCCAGCAGTGCCACCAGAGGGCTGGATTCACCCCTCCACTTT	CASSATRGLDSPLHF
-	-	TRBV19	TRBJ2-7	TGTGCCAGTAGTATGCGTCAGGAAAGCTACGAGCAGTACTTC	CASSMRQESYEQYF
-	TRBD2	TRBV19	TRBJ2-7	TGTGCCAGTAGCCGGGTGGAGGGACTATCCTACGAGCAGTACTTC	CASSRVEGLSYEQYF
few	-	TRBV5-1	TRBJ2-7	TGCGCCAGCAGCTCGGGACTTGTTTACGAGCAGTACTTC	CASSSGLVYEQYF
-	-	TRBV19	TRBJ2-5	TGTGCCAGTAATGGTTTCGGTCAAGAGACCCAGTACTTC	CASNGFGQETQYF
-	-	TRBV7-3	TRBJ2-1	TGTGCCAGCAGTGAAGGGAGTGAGCAGTTCTTC	CASSEGSEQFF
-	-	TRBV5-1	TRBJ2-3	TGCGCCAGCAGCTTGGGGGCAGGGCCTCGGTATGAGCACACAGATACGCAGTATTTT	CASSLGAGPRYEHTDTQYF
-	-	TRBV30	TRBJ1-3	TGTGCCTGGCACAGGGAGAGTAGTGGAAACACCATATATTTT	CAWHRESSGNTIYF
-	TRBD1	TRBV5-1	TRBJ1-6	TGCGCCAGCAGCAACGGGACAGCTTATTCACCCCTCCACTTT	CASSNGTAYSPLHF
-	TRBD2	TRBV4-3	TRBJ2-7	TGCGCCAGCAGCCAAGGGCTAGCGGGAGGCTACGAGCAGTACTTC	CASSQGLAGGYEQYF